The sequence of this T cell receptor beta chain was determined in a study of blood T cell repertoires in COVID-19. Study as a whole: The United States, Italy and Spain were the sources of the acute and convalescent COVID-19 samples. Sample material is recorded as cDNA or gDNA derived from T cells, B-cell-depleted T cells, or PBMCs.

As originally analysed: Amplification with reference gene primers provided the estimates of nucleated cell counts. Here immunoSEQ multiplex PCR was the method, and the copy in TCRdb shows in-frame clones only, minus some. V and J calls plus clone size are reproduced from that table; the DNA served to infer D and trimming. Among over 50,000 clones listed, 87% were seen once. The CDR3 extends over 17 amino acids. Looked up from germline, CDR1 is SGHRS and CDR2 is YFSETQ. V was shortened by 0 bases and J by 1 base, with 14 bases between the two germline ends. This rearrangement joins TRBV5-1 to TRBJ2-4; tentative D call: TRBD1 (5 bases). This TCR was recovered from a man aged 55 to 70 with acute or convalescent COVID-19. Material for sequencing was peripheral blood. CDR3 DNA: TGCGCCAGCAGCTTGGTTGGGCAGGGCCTCGCCAAAAACATTCAGTACTTC. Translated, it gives CASSLVGQGLAKNIQYF.